The 8 T cell receptor beta chains below come from one sample, sequenced in a study of blood T cell repertoires in COVID-19. Profiled with immunoSEQ multiplex PCR; TCRdb holds only in-frame clones, not every one. The sample contains 250,000 to 300,000 clones, approximately 83% of which appear only once. Input material: PBMCs or T cells enriched from blood (not recorded which). These receptors came from a man in his fifties who had recovered from COVID-19.

The chain recombines TRBV19 with TRBJ1-2; D is undetermined. Germline CDR1 is LNHDA and CDR2 is SQIVND (reference sequence). The CDR3 has 14 residues. The CDR3, as DNA: TGTGCGACAAGTGACTACGACCGAAACTATGGCTACACCTTC. It yields the protein CATSDYDRNYGYTF.

The chain uses TRBV28 and TRBJ1-1; D is perhaps TRBD1 (5 bases). V shed 11 bases and J shed 1 base, with 14 bases lying between them. The CDR3 runs to 13 residues. The V gene's germline CDR1 is MDHEN and CDR2 SYDVKM. Here the CDR3 reads CASRGLQNTEAFF. Here the CDR3 DNA reads TGTGCCTCCCGGGGACTCCAGAACACTGAAGCTTTCTTT. Variable domain in full (rest from reference TRBV28 and TRBJ1-1): DVKVTQSSRYLVKRTGEKVFLECVQDMDHENMFWYRQDPGLGLRLIYFSYDVKMKEKGDIPEGYSVSREKKERFSLILESASTNQTSMYLCASRGLQNTEAFFGQGTRLTVV.

The rearrangement joins TRBV6-5 to TRBJ2-7; 7 positions match TRBD2. Germline V lookup: CDR1 MNHEY, CDR2 SVGAGI. The length of the CDR3 is 14 residues. J was trimmed by 0 bases and V by 7 bases; bases with no gene match: 6. CDR3 amino acids: CASKLERDSYEQYF. The CDR3 region has the DNA TGTGCCAGCAAGTTGGAGCGGGACTCCTACGAGCAGTACTTC.

V is TRBV11-2 and J is TRBJ1-1; D not resolved. The CDR3 is 11 amino acids. Germline V gene sequence: CDR1 SGHAT, CDR2 FQNNGV. Trimming took 5 bases from V and 5 from J, leaving 6 bases between them. In DNA form, the CDR3 reads TGTGCCAGCAGCCCTAGGACTGAAGCTTTCTTT. Protein: CASSPRTEAFF.

This chain uses TRBV28 with TRBJ2-1; D perhaps matches TRBD2 (6 bases). This CDR3 has 16 amino acids. CDR1 is MDHEN and CDR2 is SYDVKM in the germline V gene. Trimming removed 5 bases from V and 4 bases from J, with 18 bases in between. CDR3 coding DNA: TGTGCCAGCAGTCCCCATCCGACTAGACAGTACAATGAGCAGTTCTTC. It yields the protein CASSPHPTRQYNEQFF.

The V call is TRBV24-1, the J call TRBJ1-2; D unresolved. Germline lookup yields CDR1 KGHDR and CDR2 SFDVKD. Deletions cut 5 bases from V and 6 bases from J, with 15 bases between. CDR3 length: 14 residues. DNA of the CDR3: TGTGCCACCAGTGGGAGGGAGGCCATCAATGGCTACACCTTC. Encoded protein: CATSGREAINGYTF.

Only a few counts were recorded for this clone. The chain joins TRBV11-3 to TRBJ1-2; D is possibly TRBD1 (6 bases). The CDR3 runs 15 residues. Germline V lookup: CDR1 SGHNT, CDR2 YENEEA. Trimming removed 5 bases from V and 4 bases from J, with 17 bases in between. The CDR3 reads CASSPRTDFFYGYTF. The CDR3 region has the DNA TGTGCCAGCAGCCCGCGGACAGATTTTTTCTATGGCTACACCTTC.

The V and J genes are TRBV6-5 and TRBJ1-5; D unclear. This CDR3 is 13 amino acids long. V gave up 0 bases and J gave up 6 bases, with 6 bases separating them. From germline, CDR1 is MNHEY and CDR2 SVGAGI. CDR3 bases: TGTGCCAGCAGTTACTCCCTCCGTCAGCCCCAGCATTTT. Translated, it gives CASSYSLRQPQHF.